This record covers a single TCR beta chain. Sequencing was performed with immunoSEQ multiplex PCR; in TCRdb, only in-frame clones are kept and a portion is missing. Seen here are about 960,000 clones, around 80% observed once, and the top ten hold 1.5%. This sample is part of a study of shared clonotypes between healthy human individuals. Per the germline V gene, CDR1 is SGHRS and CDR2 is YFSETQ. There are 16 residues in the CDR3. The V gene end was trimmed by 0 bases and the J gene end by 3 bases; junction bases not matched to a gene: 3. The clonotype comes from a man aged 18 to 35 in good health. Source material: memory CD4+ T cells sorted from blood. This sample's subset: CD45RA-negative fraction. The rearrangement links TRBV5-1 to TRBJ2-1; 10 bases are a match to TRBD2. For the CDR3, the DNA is TGCGCCAGCAGCTTGGCGGCTAGCGGGGGCTACAATGAGCAGTTCTTC. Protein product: CASSLAASGGYNEQFF.